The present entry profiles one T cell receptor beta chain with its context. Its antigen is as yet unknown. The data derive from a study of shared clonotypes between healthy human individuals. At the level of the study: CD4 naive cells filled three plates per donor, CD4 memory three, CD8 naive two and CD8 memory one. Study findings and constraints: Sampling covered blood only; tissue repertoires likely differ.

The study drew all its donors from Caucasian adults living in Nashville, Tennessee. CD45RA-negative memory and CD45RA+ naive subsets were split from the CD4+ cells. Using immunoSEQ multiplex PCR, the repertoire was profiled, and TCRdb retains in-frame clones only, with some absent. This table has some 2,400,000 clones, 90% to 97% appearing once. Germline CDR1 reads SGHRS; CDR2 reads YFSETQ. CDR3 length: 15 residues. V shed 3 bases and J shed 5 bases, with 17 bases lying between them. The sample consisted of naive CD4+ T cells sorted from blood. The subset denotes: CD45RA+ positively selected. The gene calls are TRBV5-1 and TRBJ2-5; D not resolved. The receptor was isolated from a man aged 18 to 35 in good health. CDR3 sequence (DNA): TGCGCCAGCAGCTCCGCGACAAACTGGGTCGAGACCCAGTACTTC. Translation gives CASSSATNWVETQYF.